The present TCR beta chain was sequenced within a study of tumor-infiltrating lymphocytes in primary liver carcinoma. From roughly 500 ng total RNA, TCR beta cDNA was generated with a primer in the constant region. Investigators got TCR beta libraries out of three nested multiplex PCR rounds, done with slightly modified ARM-PCR. Rounds one and two of PCR, each of 10 cycles, were primed with TRBV1-TRBV30 forward primers and a C-beta reverse primer. TCRdb independently ran MiXCR on the multiplex PCR reads; one entry per CDR3 protein. The sample carries 300,000 to 350,000 distinct CDR3 sequences, approximately 64% recorded once. RNA isolated from unsorted whole blood supplied the blood RNA, with germline DNA also extracted. Germline V gene data show CDR1 as SGHDT and CDR2 as YYEEEE. The CDR3 contains 14 residues. This clonotype was seen once. Relative to the germline gene, one junction end is altered; a read error may explain this.

What was sequenced was peripheral blood. The TCR sequence derives from a man between 40 and 49 years old with primary liver carcinoma and hepatitis B virus infection. The rearrangement uses TRBV5-6 and TRBJ2-7; 9 bases are a match to TRBD2. CDR3 protein: CASSNPGLAYEQYF. DNA of the CDR3: TGTGCCAGCAGCAATCCGGGACTAGCTTACGAGCAATACTTC.